This T cell receptor (beta chain) came from a study of Graves' ophthalmopathy and Graves' hyperthyroidism. V lost 6 bases to trimming and J lost 3 bases, with 14 bases between them. From germline, CDR1 is MDHEN and CDR2 SYDVKM. The CDR3 spans 15 residues. This clonotype appeared many times. Beta-chain TCR CDR3 regions were amplified from RNA transcripts. The workflow started with a first-round RT-PCR run with HTBI primers and then moved on to a second-round multiplex PCR. TCRdb reanalysed the multiplex PCR reads using MiXCR and keeps one entry per CDR3 protein. Of roughly 500,000 distinct CDR3 sequences detected, about an eighth appear once; the ten largest clones hold 9.8%.

Sequenced input: blood. The receptor comes from a woman in her 30s with Graves' ophthalmopathy. The rearrangement links TRBV28 to TRBJ2-2; D possibly corresponds to TRBD2 (5 bases). The CDR3 is CASREKRRDTGELFF. For the CDR3, the DNA is TGTGCCAGCAGGGAGAAAAGGCGGGACACCGGGGAGCTGTTTTTT.